This passage covers 19 T cell receptor beta chains from one sample sequenced in a study of identical twins. TCRdb re-derived calls from the 5' RACE reads in MiXCR, one entry per CDR3 protein. The data hold 400,000 to 500,000 distinct CDR3 sequences, with roughly 20% observed a single time. The sequenced sample consisted of naive T cells sorted from blood. The receptors come from a man between 45 and 60 years old in good health.

This clonotype came up a few times. The genes are TRBV3-1 and TRBJ2-5; D unresolved. Germline assignment: CDR1 LGHDT and CDR2 YNNKEL (reference sequence). Trimming removed 1 base at V and 6 bases at J, with 12 bases between. The CDR3 runs 14 residues. CDR3 in amino acids: CASSQAGSRQTQYF. Here the CDR3 DNA reads TGTGCCAGCAGCCAAGCGGGTAGTAGGCAGACCCAGTACTTC.

In this sample, this clonotype turned up a few times. V is TRBV20-1 and J is TRBJ2-5; 13 bases align to TRBD2. V dropped 6 bases and J dropped 4; count of bases not matched to a gene: 11. The CDR3 totals 16 residues. The germline V gene has CDR1 DFQATT and CDR2 SNEGSKA (reference sequence). This CDR3 reads CSADIILAGGRETQYF. The CDR3 DNA reads as TGCAGTGCGGATATCATACTAGCGGGAGGGAGAGAGACCCAGTACTTC.

The genes are TRBV9 and TRBJ2-1; D unresolved. CDR1 is SGDLS and CDR2 is YYNGEE in the germline V gene. V lost 2 bases to trimming and J lost 5 bases, with 14 bases between them. The CDR3 sequence is 15 residues long. The CDR3 DNA follows: TGTGCCAGCAGCGTCGAAATGACGCTGCACAATGAGCAGTTCTTC. Translating it yields CASSVEMTLHNEQFF.

This clonotype was seen ten or more times. The chain joins TRBV29-1 to TRBJ2-1, with 7 bases aligning to TRBD1. V shed 3 bases and J 10 bases; nucleotides not matched to a gene: 6. From germline, CDR1 is SQVTM and CDR2 ANQGSEA. The CDR3 spans 12 residues. The CDR3 DNA reads TGCAGCGTTGACTCGACAGGGCGGGAGCAGTTCTTC. This encodes CSVDSTGREQFF.

V usage is TRBV27 and J usage is TRBJ2-2, with 11 bases that match TRBD2. Germline V gene lookup returns CDR1 MNHEY and CDR2 SMNVEV (reference sequence). Trimming at V came to 3 bases and at J to 5 bases, leaving 8 bases not matched to a gene. This CDR3 is built from 17 residues. CDR3 sequence (DNA): TGTGCCAGCAGTTTGTTAGCGGGGGGGCCGGGGACCGGGGAGCTGTTTTTT. Translation: CASSLLAGGPGTGELFF.

The chain joins TRBV29-1 to TRBJ1-1; 7 bases fit TRBD1. With V trimmed by 3 bases and J by 1 base, 5 bases remained unmatched. Germline values: CDR1 SQVTM, CDR2 ANQGSEA. The CDR3 covers 14 residues. In DNA form, the CDR3 reads TGCAGCGTTGATCCCGACAGGGAGAACACTGAAGCTTTCTTT. Residues: CSVDPDRENTEAFF.

V is TRBV2 and J is TRBJ2-7, with a possible D match to TRBD1 (6 bases). The germline gives CDR1 SNHLY, CDR2 FYNNEI. The V gene lost 4 bases and the J gene lost 0 bases, with 10 bases spanning the gap. The CDR3 consists of 14 residues. Here the CDR3 reads CASSVETGSYEQYF. The CDR3 nucleotides are TGTGCCAGCAGTGTTGAGACAGGCTCCTACGAGCAGTACTTC.

In its sample, this clonotype was seen many times. The chain couples TRBV5-1 to TRBJ1-5; D might be TRBD1 (5 bases). V dropped 0 bases and J dropped 5 bases, with 12 bases sitting between them. The CDR3 totals 15 residues. Germline CDR1 SGHRS, CDR2 YFSETQ. Here the CDR3 DNA reads TGCGCCAGCAGCTTGGAGTCAGGGAGGGATCAGCCCCAGCATTTT. It encodes CASSLESGRDQPQHF.

This clonotype was picked up many times. The chain recombines TRBV5-1 with TRBJ2-1; D might be TRBD2 (7 bases). Trimming took off 6 bases at V and 8 bases at J, with 21 bases between the two ends. The length of the CDR3 is 15 residues. In germline, CDR1 is SGHRS, CDR2 YFSETQ. The CDR3 reads CASTRGRGGSYEQFF. The CDR3 region has the DNA TGCGCCAGCACAAGGGGGAGGGGGGGTTCGTATGAGCAGTTCTTC.

In nucleotides, the CDR3 is TGCAGTGCTGTCACCCCGGGACTAGCGGGTGGAACAGATACGCAGTATTTT. It codes for CSAVTPGLAGGTDTQYF. The V gene is TRBV20-1, the J gene TRBJ2-3; 12 bases map to TRBD2. V lost 5 bases, J lost 3 bases, and 12 bases stayed unmatched. CDR3 length: 17 amino acids. Looked up from germline, CDR1 is DFQATT and CDR2 is SNEGSKA (reference sequence).

The chain uses TRBV29-1 and TRBJ2-2; D is possibly TRBD1 (6 bases). The germline gives CDR1 SQVTM, CDR2 ANQGSEA. This CDR3 contains 15 residues. The V gene lost 7 bases and the J gene lost 0 bases, with 15 bases spanning the gap. The CDR3 is CSASPQGPNTGELFF. The CDR3 DNA sequence: TGCAGCGCCTCCCCACAGGGACCGAACACCGGGGAGCTGTTTTTT.

V is TRBV6-2 or TRBV6-3 and J is TRBJ2-1; TRBD2 matches at 10 bases. Unmatched junction bases numbered 10, after V lost 8 bases and J lost 15 bases. The CDR3 consists of 12 residues. Looked up from germline, CDR1 is MNHEY and CDR2 is SVGEGT. CDR3 amino acids: CASRGTSENPFF. The CDR3 DNA reads as TGTGCCAGCCGGGGGACTAGCGAAAATCCGTTCTTC.

This clonotype was counted ten times or more. This chain joins TRBV14 and TRBJ2-7, with TRBD2 matching over 8 bases. The CDR3 sequence is 13 residues long. The germline gives CDR1 SGHDN, CDR2 FVKESK. With V trimmed by 2 bases and J by 9 bases, 6 bases remained unmatched. CDR3 bases: TGTGCCAGCAGCCAAAACATCGGGGGGGTGCAGTACTTC. Protein product: CASSQNIGGVQYF.

V usage is TRBV5-1 and J usage is TRBJ2-1; tentative D call: TRBD1 (6 bases). The CDR3 contains 15 residues. Per the germline V gene, CDR1 is SGHRS and CDR2 is YFSETQ. V lost 0 bases, J lost 7 bases, and 14 bases lay in between. The CDR3 protein is CASSLGQASRNEQFF. The CDR3, as DNA: TGCGCCAGCAGCTTGGGACAGGCATCACGAAATGAGCAGTTCTTC.

V usage is TRBV18 and J usage is TRBJ2-7; 14 nucleotides align to TRBD2. Germline V lookup: CDR1 KGHSH, CDR2 LQKENI. V was pared by 3 bases and J by 6 bases, with 1 base of the junction left unmatched. The CDR3 is made up of 14 amino acids. CDR3 nucleotides: TGTGCCAGCTCACCGGGACTAGCGGGAGCCGAGCAGTACTTC. This sequence encodes CASSPGLAGAEQYF.

The V gene is TRBV6-2 or TRBV6-3, the J gene TRBJ1-5, with D possibly matching TRBD1 (5 bases). The V end lost 5 bases, the J end lost 11 bases, and 16 bases lay between the germline ends. The CDR3 totals 13 residues. Germline V CDR1 and CDR2: MNHEY, SVGEGT. The CDR3: CASSPLGQGAQHF. CDR3 DNA sequence: TGTGCCAGCAGTCCCCTCGGCCAGGGAGCCCAGCATTTT.

This clonotype was counted at least ten times. This chain links TRBV12-3 or TRBV12-4 with TRBJ1-3; D possibly corresponds to TRBD1 (6 bases). V lost 5 bases and J lost 2, with 13 bases in between. CDR3 size: 15 residues. CDR3 region: CASSPGAGAGNTIYF. CDR3 coding DNA: TGTGCCAGCAGTCCCGGAGCAGGGGCTGGAAACACCATATATTTT.

The count of this clonotype is one. The chain has TRBV3-1 and TRBJ2-1, with D possibly TRBD1 on 6 matching bases. Between the trimmed V and J ends, which lost 0 bases and 4 bases, there was a span of 13 bases. The V gene's germline CDR1 is LGHDT and CDR2 YNNKEL (reference sequence). The CDR3 spans 16 residues. This chain's CDR3 is CASSQDSGAVYNEQFF. The CDR3 nucleotides read TGTGCCAGCAGCCAAGATTCAGGGGCGGTTTACAATGAGCAGTTCTTC.

This clonotype was recorded many times. V is TRBV7-9 and J is TRBJ2-5; the match to TRBD1 covers 9 bases. Trimming cost V 5 bases and J 4 bases; bases outside gene matches: 11. Germline CDR1 SEHNR, CDR2 FQNEAQ (reference sequence). The CDR3 has 16 amino acids. Here the CDR3 reads CASSPWDRVSSETQYF. Here the CDR3 DNA reads TGTGCCAGCAGCCCCTGGGACAGGGTTTCGTCAGAGACCCAGTACTTC. The variable domain in full, with the rest retrieved from reference TRBV7-9 and TRBJ2-5, is DTGVSQNPRHKITKRGQNVTFRCDPISEHNRLYWYRQTLGQGPEFLTYFQNEAQLEKSRLLSDRFSAERPKGSFSTLEIQRTEQGDSAMYLCASSPWDRVSSETQYFGPGTRLLVL.